Listed here are 18 T cell receptor beta chains from one sample, sequenced in a study of technical replicates of blood from a handful of donors. The assay was immunoSEQ multiplex PCR, and TCRdb's table has in-frame clones only and misses some. Among about 69,000 clones listed, about 87% were seen once. The sequenced sample was PBMCs. Receptor source: a human donor in good health. Some clones in this sample may be carry-over from other donors' samples.

The chain combines TRBV5-1 with TRBJ2-1; 9 bases agree with TRBD1. Per the germline V gene, CDR1 is SGHRS and CDR2 is YFSETQ. Trimming cost V 3 bases and J 6 bases; bases outside gene matches: 10. The CDR3 spans 16 residues. This CDR3 is CASSSATGGNRNEQFF. CDR3 coding DNA: TGCGCCAGCAGCTCCGCGACAGGGGGGAATCGCAATGAGCAGTTCTTC.

The table lists this clone with a few counts. The chain employs TRBV4-1 and TRBJ2-1; perhaps TRBD2 as D (6 bases). The CDR3 totals 12 residues. V was trimmed by 4 bases and J by 15 bases, leaving 16 bases between them. CDR1 and CDR2 (germline): MGHRA, YSYEKL. The CDR3 DNA reads as TGCGCCAGCAGCCCCGTGGCGGGGAATCGGTTCTTC. Amino acids: CASSPVAGNRFF.

This chain links TRBV19 with TRBJ2-3; TRBD2 matches at 9 bases. Trimming cost V 1 base and J 3 bases; bases outside gene matches: 2. Germline CDR1 LNHDA, CDR2 SQIVND (reference sequence). CDR3 length: 15 amino acids. The CDR3 here is CASSIGSGGTDTQYF. CDR3 sequence (DNA): TGTGCCAGTAGTATAGGTAGCGGGGGTACAGATACGCAGTATTTT.

The chain combines TRBV15 with TRBJ2-2, with 11 bases aligning to TRBD2. V dropped 5 bases and J dropped 8; count of bases not matched to a gene: 4. The CDR3 extends over 14 amino acids. Germline V gene sequence: CDR1 LNHNV, CDR2 YYDKDF (reference sequence). This chain's CDR3 is CATSLRLAGGELFF. For the CDR3, the DNA is TGTGCCACCAGCCTGAGACTAGCGGGGGGGGAGCTGTTTTTT.

The chain uses TRBV18 and TRBJ2-1; no clear D. V was cut by 3 bases and J by 9 bases, with 9 bases left in between. Germline lookup yields CDR1 KGHSH and CDR2 LQKENI. The CDR3 totals 12 residues. The CDR3 DNA reads as TGTGCCAGCTCACCCATCCCGGGTGAGCAGTTCTTC. Protein sequence: CASSPIPGEQFF.

The genes are TRBV18 and TRBJ1-1, with D unresolved. CDR1 is KGHSH, CDR2 LQKENI, per germline. The CDR3 length is 15 residues. V was pared by 2 bases and J by 4 bases, with 14 bases between. Here the CDR3 reads CASSPDRVSGTEAFF. CDR3 DNA sequence: TGTGCCAGCTCACCAGATCGGGTGAGCGGCACTGAAGCTTTCTTT.

The chain joins TRBV7-3 to TRBJ2-3, with D possibly TRBD2 on 7 matching bases. The CDR3 runs to 14 residues. V lost 5 bases and J 6 bases, leaving 15 bases between the germline ends. From germline, CDR1 is SGHTA and CDR2 FQGTGA. CDR3 DNA: TGTGCCAGCAGCCCCGGGGGGCCCGGGGATACGCAGTATTTT. It translates to CASSPGGPGDTQYF.

The CDR3 DNA reads as TGTGCCAGCAGCTTGAGGAGGGCCTCCAACTCCTACGAGCAGTACTTC. Translation: CASSLRRASNSYEQYF. This chain uses TRBV5-6 with TRBJ2-7; D perhaps matches TRBD2 (6 bases). There are 16 residues in the CDR3. V shed 1 base and J shed 0 bases, with 14 bases lying between them. CDR1 and CDR2 (germline): SGHDT, YYEEEE.

The chain recombines TRBV29-1 with TRBJ2-1, with TRBD2 matching over 7 bases. The germline CDR1 and CDR2 sequences are SQVTM and ANQGSEA. There are 13 residues in the CDR3. J was trimmed by 4 bases and V by 5 bases; bases with no gene match: 5. The CDR3 protein is CSVTSEIYNEQFF. The CDR3 bases are TGCAGCGTTACTAGCGAGATATACAATGAGCAGTTCTTC.

The rearrangement links TRBV7-2 to TRBJ2-1, with 7 bases matching TRBD2. The CDR3 sequence is 17 residues long. V was pared by 5 bases and J by 0 bases, with 10 bases of the junction left unmatched. Looked up from germline, CDR1 is SGHTA and CDR2 is FQGNSA. The CDR3 nucleotides read TGTGCCAGCAGCAGAAGGGGCGGGGAGGGCTCCTACAATGAGCAGTTCTTC. Its protein product is CASSRRGGEGSYNEQFF.

This clone was seen more than once but under ten times. This chain links TRBV5-1 with TRBJ2-1; 8 nucleotides match TRBD2. This CDR3 comprises 16 residues. Trimming took 4 bases from V and 7 from J; bases not matched to a gene: 13. Germline assignment: CDR1 SGHRS and CDR2 YFSETQ. This chain's CDR3 is CASSAQRGLPSNEQFF. DNA of the CDR3: TGCGCCAGCAGCGCCCAGCGGGGGCTCCCCTCGAATGAGCAGTTCTTC. Filled out from reference TRBV5-1 and TRBJ2-1, the complete variable domain reads KAGVTQTPRYLIKTRGQQVTLSCSPISGHRSVSWYQQTPGQGLQFLFEYFSETQRNKGNFPGRFSGRQFSNSRSEMNVSTLELGDSALYLCASSAQRGLPSNEQFFGPGTRLTVL.

The genes are TRBV6-1 and TRBJ2-1; 8 nucleotides agree with TRBD1. The CDR3 totals 16 residues. The ends lost 4 bases at V and 4 bases at J; junction bases unmatched: 9. CDR1 and CDR2 (germline): MNHNS, SASEGT. In DNA, the CDR3 is TGTGCCAGCAGTGCCATACAGGGGGTACAATACAATGAGCAGTTCTTC. It is translated as CASSAIQGVQYNEQFF.

The V gene is TRBV30, the J gene TRBJ1-5; 7 nucleotides line up with TRBD1. The CDR3 length is 14 residues. The germline CDR1 and CDR2 sequences are GTSNPN and SVGIG (reference sequence). Trimming removed 2 bases from V and 2 bases from J; junction bases left unmatched: 3. CDR3 sequence (DNA): TGTGCCTGGAGTAAGGGGGCCGGCAATCAGCCCCAGCATTTT. Amino acids: CAWSKGAGNQPQHF.

The gene calls are TRBV7-9 and TRBJ2-1; TRBD2 is a possible D gene (7 bases). Deletions cut 8 bases from V and 14 bases from J, with 16 bases between. Germline V lookup: CDR1 SEHNR, CDR2 FQNEAQ (reference sequence). The CDR3 is 11 amino acids. The CDR3 here is CASERGGTEFF. Here the CDR3 DNA reads TGTGCCAGCGAAAGGGGGGGGACCGAGTTCTTC.

The genes are TRBV5-6 and TRBJ1-1; TRBD1 matches at 7 bases. V shed 2 bases and J 3 bases; nucleotides not matched to a gene: 1. Per the germline V gene, CDR1 is SGHDT and CDR2 is YYEEEE. The CDR3 is made up of 13 amino acids. The CDR3 reads CASSLQGYTEAFF. Here the CDR3 DNA reads TGTGCCAGCAGCTTACAGGGGTACACTGAAGCTTTCTTT. The complete variable domain, with remaining parts taken from reference TRBV5-6 and TRBJ1-1, reads DAGVTQSPTHLIKTRGQQVTLRCSPKSGHDTVSWYQQALGQGPQFIFQYYEEEERQRGNFPDRFSGHQFPNYSSELNVNALLLGDSALYLCASSLQGYTEAFFGQGTRLTVV.

This chain joins TRBV5-1 and TRBJ1-2, with 7 bases matching TRBD1. Per germline, CDR1 SGHRS and CDR2 YFSETQ. This CDR3 contains 13 residues. Trimming removed 2 bases from V and 8 bases from J; junction bases left unmatched: 6. The CDR3 nucleotides read TGCGCCAGCAGCTTAGGACAGGACAAGGGCTACACCTTC. Its protein is CASSLGQDKGYTF.

This clone was seen a handful of times. The J gene is TRBJ1-6, the V gene TRBV7-2, with 8 bases lining up with TRBD1. The CDR3 has 14 amino acids. The J segment lost 8 bases and the V segment lost 3 bases, leaving 3 bases of the junction unmatched. Germline V gene lookup returns CDR1 SGHTA and CDR2 FQGNSA. CDR3 DNA sequence: TGTGCCAGCAGCTTCGGACAGGGAGATTCACCCCTCCACTTT. Its protein product is CASSFGQGDSPLHF.

V and J are TRBV4-1 and TRBJ1-1; TRBD1 is a possible D gene (6 bases). V was pared by 0 bases and J by 0 bases, with 11 bases between. Germline V gene sequence: CDR1 MGHRA, CDR2 YSYEKL. This CDR3 contains 16 residues. The CDR3 DNA reads TGCGCCAGCAGCCAAGATTTCAGGGACATGAACACTGAAGCTTTCTTT. Translating gives CASSQDFRDMNTEAFF.